This entry is about one T cell receptor beta chain. This clonotype was observed at least ten times. What this receptor recognizes is not known. No base qualities exist here, and no much larger clone lies one base off it. Via the germline V gene (reference sequence), CDR1 is LGHDT and CDR2 YNNKEL. The CDR3 spans 15 residues, from the cysteine through the phenylalanine. Kept here is only the CDR3 DNA, which spans 45 bases and is read in frame from base 1. The junction carries 11 bases between V and J, which are trimmed by 1 base and 1 base respectively. Stable Graves' hyperthyroidism was defined as the absence of progression to ophthalmopathy over 18 months of follow-up. Hyperthyroidism patients were newly diagnosed, with disease duration under 2 months, and aged 18 to 65 years. The study excluded patients with uncontrolled infections, other autoimmune diseases, pregnancy or lactation. Clinical symptoms, serum thyroxine and TRAb, thyroid ultrasound, and orbital computed tomography formed the basis for the diagnoses. PBMCs were separated from approximately 9.9 ml of fresh peripheral blood using Ficoll-Paque density gradient centrifugation. Total RNA was extracted using Trizol reagent, and RNA quality was assessed on an Agilent 2100 Bioanalyzer.

The sample originates from a study of T cells in Graves' hyperthyroidism and ophthalmopathy (dated by TCRdb to about 2019). Regarding the study in general: Peripheral blood samples were taken at the time of initial diagnosis, prior to any treatment. TCR V-J signatures able to tell the groups apart were searched for in a discovery cohort of 90 to 100 patients, of whom roughly 42 had Graves' ophthalmopathy and about 55 had stable Graves' hyperthyroidism. Whether ophthalmopathy could be predicted prospectively was tested in an independent validation cohort made up of under 20 hyperthyroidism patients plus 17 patients who later progressed to ophthalmopathy. Following sampling, methimazole starting at 30 mg daily was given to hyperthyroidism patients, and high-dose intravenous methylprednisolone was given to ophthalmopathy patients. The 100 discovery patients were randomly divided into training and test sets at a 7:3 ratio. The paper describes TCR Vbeta CDR3 sequencing of fewer than 150 peripheral blood samples, made up of 43 ophthalmopathy patients, 70 to 75 hyperthyroidism patients and 17 progressor patients. Thyroid tissue and blood T-cell repertoires from six Graves' hyperthyroidism patients were also compared in the study. Paper-wide results and their limitations: In validation, progression to ophthalmopathy was predicted by the model with 70.59% sensitivity and 72% to 80% specificity, a median of approximately 6.5 months before onset. No statistical method was used to fix the sample size in advance, and group allocation was not hidden from the investigators. A model built on a 13 V-J signature distinguished ophthalmopathy from stable hyperthyroidism, reaching 85% to 90% sensitivity and around 81% specificity in cross-validation and 80%/75% in testing. Most expanded thyroid clonotypes (frequency above 0.001) were also found in blood, which suggests that blood repertoires may mirror thyroid immune responses.

The TCR beta CDR3 regions were amplified from the RNA transcripts. For the first round of RT-PCR on the TCR CDR3, the HTBI primer set was used together with the Qiagen OneStep RT-PCR kit. Libraries were constructed in a second round of multiplex PCR, after which size selection and purification were carried out. Paired-end sequencing of the libraries was performed with 100 bp reads on an Illumina HiSeq2000. In the original analysis: Raw data were processed with SOAPnuke, discarding reads with adapters, uncalled bases, mean Phred below 15, or no exact constant-primer or identifier match. COPE v1.2.5 was used to merge high-quality paired reads, and clonotypes were defined as unique nucleotide sequences. MiTCR v1.1 was used to align clonotypes to the IMGT TRBV, TRBD and TRBJ reference segments. The analysis was restricted to V-J combinations with a frequency above 0.0001, which together covered roughly 99% of the repertoires. A TCS score was defined as the ratio between F50 (clonal expansion) and ExV (chaos), using BLOSUM62-based TCRdist between CDR3 peptides within each V-J. Welch's t-statistics and random forest reduced around 510 V-J features to 10 to 15, which were used in a naive Bayes classifier (R e1071). The raw public reads went through TCRdb reprocessing: fastp at Q25, MiXCR clone calling, in-frame beta chains kept. Records with the same CDR3 protein are collapsed into one entry carrying the most frequent genes and DNA. TCRdb's processing, not the study's, gives the V and J calls here. In all, the sample holds about 720,000 distinct CDR3 sequences, and around 15% of those were seen once. The biggest ten clones account for around 7.7% of the sample.

Sequenced: blood. Here the chain combines TRBV3-1 and TRBJ2-7; the D gene is unclear. The sequence came from a man aged 18 to 30 with Graves' hyperthyroidism. The sequenced DNA is TGTGCCAGCAGCCAAGGACCCAGAGGATCCTACGAGCAGTACTTC. It encodes CASSQGPRGSYEQYF.